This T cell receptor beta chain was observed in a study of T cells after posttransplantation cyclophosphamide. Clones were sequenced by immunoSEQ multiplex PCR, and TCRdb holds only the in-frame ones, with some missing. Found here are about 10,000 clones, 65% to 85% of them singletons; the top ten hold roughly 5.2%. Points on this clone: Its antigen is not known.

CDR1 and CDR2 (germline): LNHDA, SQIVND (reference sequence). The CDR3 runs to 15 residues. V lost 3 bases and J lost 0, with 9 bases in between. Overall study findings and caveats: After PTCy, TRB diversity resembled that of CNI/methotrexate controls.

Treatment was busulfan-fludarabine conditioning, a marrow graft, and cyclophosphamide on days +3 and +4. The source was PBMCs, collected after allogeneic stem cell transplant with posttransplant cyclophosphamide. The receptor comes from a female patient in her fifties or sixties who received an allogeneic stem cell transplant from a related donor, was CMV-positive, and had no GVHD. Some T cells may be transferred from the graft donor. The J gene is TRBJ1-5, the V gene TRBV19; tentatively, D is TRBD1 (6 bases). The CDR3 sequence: CASSMAGVSNQPQHF. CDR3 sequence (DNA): TGTGCCAGTAGTATGGCAGGGGTTAGCAATCAGCCCCAGCATTTT.